This T cell receptor (beta chain) derives from a study of Ad26.COV2.S vaccination and SARS-CoV-2 variants. Study-level background: Each vaccinee took Ad26.COV2.S intramuscularly, once or twice 56 days apart. The study, taken as a whole, reports: Breadth of non-spike TCRs did not differ between vaccinees and placebo recipients.

Regarding this clone: Its target is not known.

Treatment given: over 15 received Ad26.COV2.S at low or high dose, single or two shots; 5 received placebo; per-sample allocation not given. All samples were drawn on day 63, counting from the first vaccine or placebo injection. An adult donor aged 18-55 years was enrolled in Boston. The protocol was immunoSEQ multiplex PCR, while the TCRdb copy is restricted to in-frame clones and leaves out a portion. The sample includes almost 400,000 clones, about 88% seen only once; the top ten take under 2%. CDR1 SGHNT and CDR2 YENEEA come from the germline V gene. V was clipped by 0 bases and J by 6 bases, with 12 bases between them. This CDR3 contains 15 residues.

The sequence was obtained from a person between 18 and 60 years old who received the Ad26.COV2.S COVID-19 vaccine or a placebo. V and J are TRBV11-3 and TRBJ2-1, with no clear D. The specimen was peripheral blood, collected in a trial of Ad26.COV2.S vaccine versus placebo. CDR3 protein: CASSLEPRWANEQFF. CDR3 bases: TGTGCCAGCAGCTTAGAGCCTAGGTGGGCCAATGAGCAGTTCTTC.